The 24 T cell receptor beta chains below all came from one sample that was sequenced in a study of T cell responses to AZD1222 COVID-19 vaccine (dated by TCRdb to the early 2020s). The library was made by the immunoSEQ multiplex PCR assay. Held by TCRdb, this immuneACCESS table contains in-frame sequences only and omits some clones. Under half of the omission traces to an unresolved V gene where checked; the cause of the rest is unknown. The sample table shows about 170,000 clones, and more than 80% are seen once. Roughly 3.9% of the sample is in the top ten clones. This specimen's time point label, per the study, means: baseline before first vaccination. The sample consisted of peripheral blood, taken on day 0 of AZD1222 vaccination. Receptors were obtained from an adult in good health.

The CDR3 DNA is TGTGCCAGCAGTTCCCGAGCGGGAGTGGCCAAAAACATTCAGTACTTC. It is translated as CASSSRAGVAKNIQYF. The rearrangement links TRBV6-5 to TRBJ2-4, with 8 bases identical to TRBD2. Germline values: CDR1 MNHEY, CDR2 SVGAGI. Germline trimming cut 4 bases from V and 1 base from J; bases unmatched to any gene: 6. The CDR3 runs 16 residues.

This chain joins TRBV12-3 or TRBV12-4 and TRBJ2-7; D unclear. V lost 0 bases and J lost 4, with 7 bases in between. The CDR3 sequence is 13 residues long. DNA of the CDR3: TGTGCCAGCAGTTTAGCGCGAGGATACGAGCAGTACTTC. It specifies CASSLARGYEQYF.

This chain connects TRBV9 to TRBJ1-1, with D uncertain. V was shortened by 4 bases and J by 7 bases, with 17 bases between the two germline ends. Germline-derived CDR1 and CDR2 are SGDLS and YYNGEE. The CDR3 loop spans 14 amino acids. CDR3 in amino acids: CASSPRPGAGEAFF. The CDR3 nucleotides read TGTGCCAGCAGCCCAAGACCCGGTGCGGGTGAAGCTTTCTTT. Using reference TRBV9 and TRBJ1-1 for the parts outside the CDR3, the full variable domain is DSGVTQTPKHLITATGQRVTLRCSPRSGDLSVYWYQQSLDQGLQFLIQYYNGEERAKGNILERFSAQQFPDLHSELNLSSLELGDSALYFCASSPRPGAGEAFFGQGTRLTVV.

CDR3 in DNA: TGTGCCAGCAGTTTAAAAATACGAACTGAAGCTTTCTTT. It yields the protein CASSLKIRTEAFF. The rearrangement links TRBV12-3 or TRBV12-4 to TRBJ1-1; D ambiguous. The CDR3 sequence is 13 residues long. V lost 2 bases and J 5 bases, leaving 9 bases between the germline ends.

This sequence joins TRBV9 and TRBJ2-7; 11 positions agree with TRBD1. V dropped 0 bases and J dropped 7; count of bases not matched to a gene: 6. Looked up from germline, CDR1 is SGDLS and CDR2 is YYNGEE. CDR3 size: 15 residues. CDR3 residues: CASSVAGQGAGEQYF. In DNA form, the CDR3 reads TGTGCCAGCAGCGTAGCCGGACAGGGGGCTGGGGAGCAGTACTTC.

The chain uses TRBV6-5 and TRBJ1-5; TRBD1 might be the D (5 bases). CDR1 and CDR2 from the germline V gene are MNHEY and SVGAGI. The CDR3 loop spans 15 amino acids. V lost 2 bases to trimming and J lost 0 bases, with 8 bases between them. In DNA form, the CDR3 reads TGTGCCAGCAGTTACGGGGGATATAGCAATCAGCCCCAGCATTTT. Its translation: CASSYGGYSNQPQHF.

The chain has TRBV7-9 and TRBJ1-5; tentatively, D is TRBD1 (5 bases). V lost 5 bases, J lost 4 bases, and 12 bases lay in between. The germline V gene has CDR1 SEHNR and CDR2 FQNEAQ (reference sequence). This CDR3 comprises 14 residues. Here the CDR3 DNA reads TGTGCCAGCAGCGGTAATGGGGGGAATCAGCCCCAGCATTTT. Its protein is CASSGNGGNQPQHF. The complete variable domain, with remaining parts taken from reference TRBV7-9 and TRBJ1-5, reads DTGVSQNPRHKITKRGQNVTFRCDPISEHNRLYWYRQTLGQGPEFLTYFQNEAQLEKSRLLSDRFSAERPKGSFSTLEIQRTEQGDSAMYLCASSGNGGNQPQHFGDGTRLSIL.

The V gene is TRBV5-6, the J gene TRBJ1-1; maybe TRBD1 (5 bases). V lost 0 bases and J 7 bases, leaving 7 bases between the germline ends. The CDR3 is 12 amino acids. CDR1 is SGHDT and CDR2 is YYEEEE in the germline V gene. The CDR3 loop reads CASSLGQYEAFF. For the CDR3, the DNA is TGTGCCAGCAGCTTGGGACAGTATGAAGCTTTCTTT.

The genes are TRBV5-5 and TRBJ1-5; D perhaps matches TRBD1 (6 bases). Germline V gene data show CDR1 as SGHKS and CDR2 as YYEKEE (reference sequence). There are 17 residues in the CDR3. Trimming shortened V by 1 base and J by 3 bases, and 17 bases separated the two germline ends. CDR3: CASSLRHRVSTNQPQHF. DNA for the CDR3: TGTGCCAGCAGCTTGCGGCACAGGGTGAGCACCAATCAGCCCCAGCATTTT.

This clone was detected once. This chain uses TRBV24-1 with TRBJ1-1, with D hard to call. Germline V gives CDR1 KGHDR, CDR2 SFDVKD. The CDR3 loop spans 13 amino acids. Trimming removed 4 bases from V and 9 bases from J, with 14 bases in between. The CDR3 sequence is CATSDGRERKAFF. The CDR3 region has the DNA TGTGCCACCAGTGACGGGCGTGAACGGAAAGCTTTCTTT.

Note on this clone: The junction and the germline gene differ at one end; a read error may be behind it. This rearrangement joins TRBV7-9 to TRBJ2-5, with D unclear. Germline V gives CDR1 SEHNR, CDR2 FQNEAQ (reference sequence). This CDR3 region has 13 residues. The CDR3 sequence: CASSLSRPEAQYF. The CDR3 bases are TGTGCCAGCAGCTTGAGCAGGCCAGAGGCCCAGTACTTC.

The gene calls are TRBV5-6 and TRBJ1-3; D ambiguous. With 1 base removed from V and 0 bases from J, the gap between germline ends came to 11 bases. The CDR3 is 16 residues long. CDR1 and CDR2 from the germline V gene are SGHDT and YYEEEE. DNA for the CDR3: TGTGCCAGCAGCTTGTTGATTGGGAGCTCTGGAAACACCATATATTTT. Translating gives CASSLLIGSSGNTIYF.

V and J are TRBV5-1 and TRBJ1-4; no clear D gene. Per the germline V gene, CDR1 is SGHRS and CDR2 is YFSETQ. The CDR3 runs to 14 residues. Trimming took off 1 base at V and 5 bases at J, with 9 bases between the two ends. The CDR3 DNA follows: TGCGCCAGCAGCTTGCAAACAGAAAATGAAAAACTGTTTTTT. Protein product: CASSLQTENEKLFF.

Remarks on this clone: The same CDR3 also results from other DNA sequences found in this sample. This chain's CDR3 is CASSSTGWTEAFF. DNA of the CDR3: TGTGCCAGTAGTTCCACAGGGTGGACTGAAGCTTTCTTT. The chain recombines TRBV19 with TRBJ1-1; a weak D match, TRBD1 (6 bases). V was pared by 5 bases and J by 5 bases, with 12 bases between. The CDR3 is 13 amino acids. CDR1 is LNHDA and CDR2 is SQIVND in the germline V gene (reference sequence).

In this sample, this clone turned up a few times. CDR3 region: CASSLVGSSGRGELFF. The CDR3 coding sequence is TGTGCCAGCAGCTTAGTGGGCTCTAGCGGGAGAGGGGAGCTGTTTTTT. The chain combines TRBV11-3 with TRBJ2-2, with 10 bases identical to TRBD2. This CDR3 comprises 16 residues. The germline V gene encodes CDR1 SGHNT and CDR2 YENEEA. V lost 1 base, J lost 8 bases, and 7 bases stayed unmatched.

The V gene is TRBV7-9, the J gene TRBJ1-1, with D tentatively TRBD1 (5 bases). The length of the CDR3 is 14 residues. From germline, CDR1 is SEHNR and CDR2 FQNEAQ (reference sequence). Trimming removed 5 bases at V and 3 bases at J, with 13 bases between. The CDR3 DNA is TGTGCCAGCAGCCGGGGGTACGAGGACACTGAAGCTTTCTTT. Protein: CASSRGYEDTEAFF.

This clone was observed once. The chain recombines TRBV5-1 with TRBJ1-3; D is ambiguous. V dropped 5 bases and J dropped 0 bases, with 9 bases sitting between them. This CDR3 has 14 amino acids. Looked up from germline, CDR1 is SGHRS and CDR2 is YFSETQ. Here the CDR3 reads CASSGGSSGNTIYF. Here the CDR3 DNA reads TGCGCCAGCAGTGGTGGCAGCTCTGGAAACACCATATATTTT.

This clone was counted a single time. The chain is built from TRBV20-1 and TRBJ1-1, with TRBD1 as a possible D gene (5 bases). Trimming shortened V by 0 bases and J by 10 bases, and 9 bases separated the two germline ends. The CDR3 is 11 amino acids. Per the germline V gene, CDR1 is DFQATT and CDR2 is SNEGSKA (reference sequence). The CDR3 loop reads CSAREDIRAFF. The CDR3 nucleotides read TGCAGTGCTAGAGAGGACATCCGAGCTTTCTTT.

This rearrangement joins TRBV29-1 to TRBJ1-2; maybe TRBD1 (5 bases). CDR1 and CDR2 (germline): SQVTM, ANQGSEA. Trimming cost V 4 bases and J 4 bases, with 10 bases left between them. This CDR3 has 12 amino acids. The CDR3 region is CSVVGDRYGYTF. The CDR3 bases are TGCAGCGTTGTAGGGGATCGCTATGGCTACACCTTC.

This sequence joins TRBV3-1 (or the pseudogene TRBV3-2) and TRBJ2-5; 7 bases map to TRBD1. V was pared by 4 bases and J by 2 bases, with 7 bases of the junction left unmatched. The length of the CDR3 is 15 residues. Germline CDR1 and CDR2: LGHDT and YNNKEL (reference sequence). CDR3: CASSRNRGFQETQYF. The CDR3 coding sequence is TGTGCCAGCAGCCGGAACAGGGGTTTTCAAGAGACCCAGTACTTC.

This chain joins TRBV11-2 and TRBJ1-1, with TRBD1 as a possible D gene (5 bases). CDR1 SGHAT and CDR2 FQNNGV come from the germline V gene. The CDR3 is 14 residues long. Trimming removed 5 bases at V and 5 bases at J, with 15 bases between. As DNA, the CDR3 is TGTGCCAGCAGCCCCAGGGCGGCTGGGACTGAAGCTTTCTTT. Translation: CASSPRAAGTEAFF.

The DNA for the CDR3 is TGTGCCAGCAGTTCAGGGAGCGTCAGCAATCAGCCCCAGCATTTT. Amino acids: CASSSGSVSNQPQHF. The chain links TRBV6-5 to TRBJ1-5, with D possibly being TRBD1 (5 bases). CDR1 MNHEY and CDR2 SVGAGI come from the germline V gene. The ends were cut back, 4 bases at V and 1 base at J, with 11 bases in the middle. The CDR3 is 15 amino acids.

V is TRBV19 and J is TRBJ1-2, with 8 bases that match TRBD1. Looked up from germline, CDR1 is LNHDA and CDR2 is SQIVND (reference sequence). The CDR3 is 17 residues long. Trimming cost V 6 bases and J 1 base; bases outside gene matches: 13. DNA of the CDR3: TGTGCCAGTAGCTTAGTCGCTACCGGGACAGGTAACTATGGCTACACCTTC. This sequence encodes CASSLVATGTGNYGYTF.

This clone was found once. The genes are TRBV7-2 and TRBJ1-5, with a weak D call TRBD1 (6 bases). The V gene's germline CDR1 is SGHTA and CDR2 FQGNSA. This CDR3 has 15 amino acids. Trimming stripped 1 base from V and 3 bases from J, with 10 bases between. The CDR3 here is CASSLGGLNNQPQHF. CDR3 DNA: TGTGCCAGCAGCTTAGGGGGGCTGAACAATCAGCCCCAGCATTTT. The complete variable domain, with remaining parts taken from reference TRBV7-2 and TRBJ1-5, reads GAGVSQSPSNKVTEKGKDVELRCDPISGHTALYWYRQSLGQGLEFLIYFQGNSAPDKSGLPSDRFSAERTGGSVSTLTIQRTQQEDSAVYLCASSLGGLNNQPQHFGDGTRLSIL.